The 26 T cell receptor beta chains reported below all come from one sample, sequenced in a study of shared clonotypes between healthy human individuals. Method: immunoSEQ multiplex PCR; TCRdb's copy keeps in-frame clones and lacks some. The sample shows 600,000 to 750,000 clones, approximately 72% of them seen only once. The sequencing sample was made of memory CD4+ T cells sorted from blood. Specified subset: CD45RA-negative fraction. The receptor source for this set is a woman under 40 in good health.

This chain links TRBV7-8 with TRBJ2-7, with a tentative D call TRBD2 (6 bases). This CDR3 has 14 residues. V was cut by 4 bases and J by 0 bases, with 10 bases left in between. Germline CDR1 is SGHVS and CDR2 is FQNEAQ. The CDR3 DNA reads as TGTGCCAGCAGCTACGAGACTAGCTCCTACGAGCAGTACTTC. Its protein product is CASSYETSSYEQYF.

In DNA, the CDR3 is TGTGCCAGCAAGGGGGAGCCCTACGAGCAGTACTTC. It encodes CASKGEPYEQYF. The chain recombines TRBV28 with TRBJ2-7, with a possible D match to TRBD1 (6 bases). The CDR3 length is 12 residues. The germline CDR1 and CDR2 sequences are MDHEN and SYDVKM. Between the trimmed V and J ends, which lost 7 bases and 2 bases, there was a span of 9 bases.

V and J are TRBV2 and TRBJ2-5, with D maybe TRBD2 (5 bases). Germline CDR1 and CDR2: SNHLY and FYNNEI. The V and J ends lost 2 bases and 5 bases respectively, with 18 bases between them. This CDR3 has 16 amino acids. The CDR3 loop is CASSEKRSLAGETQYF. The CDR3 DNA reads TGTGCCAGCAGTGAAAAGAGGTCTCTAGCAGGCGAGACCCAGTACTTC.

Points on this clone: Other DNA sequences in the same sample also yield this CDR3. The V and J genes are TRBV2 and TRBJ2-5, with 9 bases fitting TRBD1. CDR1 is SNHLY, CDR2 FYNNEI, per germline. With V trimmed by 4 bases and J by 3 bases, 0 bases remained unmatched. The CDR3 consists of 13 residues. The DNA for the CDR3 is TGTGCCAGCAGTGGGGACAGGGAAGAGACCCAGTACTTC. Protein sequence: CASSGDREETQYF. Full variable domain (outside the CDR3, taken from reference TRBV2 and TRBJ2-5): EPEVTQTPSHQVTQMGQEVILRCVPISNHLYFYWYRQILGQKVEFLVSFYNNEISEKSEIFDDQFSVERPDGSNFTLKIRSTKLEDSAMYFCASSGDREETQYFGPGTRLLVL.

The J gene is TRBJ2-3, the V gene TRBV4-1, with 11 bases identical to TRBD2. Germline V gene sequence: CDR1 MGHRA, CDR2 YSYEKL. This CDR3 spans 13 amino acids. J gave up 14 bases and V 1 base, and 5 bases lay outside the gene matches. CDR3 coding DNA: TGCGCCAGCAGCCAAGCCGTAGCGGGAGGGCGGTATTTT. Encoded protein: CASSQAVAGGRYF.

This chain uses TRBV28 with TRBJ1-2; D gene unclear. CDR1 is MDHEN, CDR2 SYDVKM, per germline. V was pared by 3 bases and J by 1 base, with 9 bases between. This CDR3 is built from 14 residues. CDR3 residues: CASSFRARNYGYTF. The CDR3 DNA reads TGTGCCAGCAGTTTTAGGGCCCGTAACTATGGCTACACCTTC.

This clone turned up a few times. V is TRBV6-6 and J is TRBJ2-3; TRBD1 matches 7 bases. V lost 6 bases to trimming and J lost 3 bases; unmatched junction nucleotides: 9. The CDR3 has 15 residues. CDR1 and CDR2 from the germline V gene are MNHNY and SVGAGI (reference sequence). Here the CDR3 DNA reads TGTGCCAGCAGATCGACAGGGAGTAAGACAGATACGCAGTATTTT. Translated: CASRSTGSKTDTQYF.

With regard to this clone: The same CDR3 also results from other DNA sequences found in this sample. The CDR3 spells CASSLGTGGNTIYF. Written as DNA, the CDR3 is TGCGCCAGCAGCTTAGGAACGGGCGGAAACACCATATATTTT. The rearrangement joins TRBV5-1 to TRBJ1-3; unclear D gene. Germline values: CDR1 SGHRS, CDR2 YFSETQ. V lost 2 bases and J lost 4, with 10 bases in between. This CDR3 has 14 amino acids.

Written as DNA, the CDR3 is TGTGCCAGCAGCGTAGCTGGGCATTCCAACCAGTACTTC. It is translated as CASSVAGHSNQYF. The chain is built from TRBV9 and TRBJ2-5; D is undetermined. CDR1 is SGDLS and CDR2 is YYNGEE in the germline V gene. This CDR3 comprises 13 residues. V was cut by 0 bases and J by 10 bases, with 13 bases left in between.

This clone has a handful of counts. The chain has TRBV5-1 and TRBJ2-1; D possibly uses TRBD1 or TRBD2 (5 bases each). The CDR3 covers 16 residues. V was clipped by 4 bases and J by 8 bases, with 22 bases between them. CDR1 and CDR2 from the germline V gene are SGHRS and YFSETQ. The CDR3 loop is CASSQPPGTLQDEQFF. CDR3 sequence (DNA): TGCGCCAGCAGCCAGCCCCCTGGGACCTTACAGGATGAGCAGTTCTTC.

The chain combines TRBV6-6 with TRBJ2-3; D is perhaps TRBD1 (6 bases). This CDR3 is 14 amino acids long. Trimming took 6 bases from V and 1 from J, leaving 11 bases between them. Germline V gene sequence: CDR1 MNHNY, CDR2 SVGAGI (reference sequence). CDR3 bases: TGTGCCAGCAGAAACGAGGGGGGCACAGATACGCAGTATTTT. Translated: CASRNEGGTDTQYF.

The J gene is TRBJ2-6, the V gene TRBV9, with D unresolved. The CDR3 extends over 17 amino acids. Trimming shortened V by 4 bases and J by 1 base, and 15 bases separated the two germline ends. Germline CDR1 SGDLS, CDR2 YYNGEE. The DNA for the CDR3 is TGTGCCAGCAGCCCTCGCGGTGGGGTATCTGGGGCCAACGTCCTGACTTTC. Amino acid sequence: CASSPRGGVSGANVLTF.

The J gene is TRBJ1-5, the V gene TRBV6-5; D perhaps matches TRBD1 (6 bases). Per germline, CDR1 MNHEY and CDR2 SVGAGI. The CDR3 runs 15 residues. V shed 4 bases and J shed 3 bases, with 13 bases lying between them. Here the CDR3 DNA reads TGTGCCAGCAGTTCTCCCGGACAGCACAATCAGCCCCAGCATTTT. This translates into CASSSPGQHNQPQHF.

The J gene is TRBJ2-2, the V gene TRBV5-1; 9 bases line up with TRBD2. V was pared by 4 bases and J by 5 bases, with 12 bases of the junction left unmatched. Germline values: CDR1 SGHRS, CDR2 YFSETQ. The CDR3 covers 17 residues. CDR3 sequence reads: CASSQSGGLARTGELFF. Here the CDR3 DNA reads TGCGCCAGCAGCCAGTCCGGCGGACTAGCGCGGACCGGGGAGCTGTTTTTT.

The V gene is TRBV18, the J gene TRBJ1-2, with D unclear. Germline CDR1 reads KGHSH; CDR2 reads LQKENI. Trimming stripped 5 bases from V and 5 bases from J, with 12 bases between. The CDR3 runs to 13 residues. CDR3 loop: CASSTGLLYGYTF. The CDR3 DNA reads TGTGCCAGCTCAACCGGGCTATTATATGGCTACACCTTC.

The DNA for the CDR3 is TGTGCCAGCAGCCCTGTGAGAGAGACCCAGTACTTC. This gives the protein CASSPVRETQYF. This chain uses TRBV16 with TRBJ2-5; D remains unclear. V lost 4 bases and J 4 bases, leaving 7 bases between the germline ends. Germline CDR1 and CDR2: KGHSY and FQNENV. The CDR3 consists of 12 residues.

The chain carries TRBV5-1 and TRBJ1-5, with D possibly TRBD1 on 6 matching bases. Trimming pared 1 base from V and 6 bases from J, leaving 11 bases between. Germline loops: CDR1 SGHRS, CDR2 YFSETQ. CDR3 length: 14 residues. CDR3: CASSLTGGGQPQHF. Written as DNA, the CDR3 is TGCGCCAGCAGCTTGACCGGAGGGGGTCAGCCCCAGCATTTT. Combining the CDR3 with reference TRBV5-1 and TRBJ1-5 gives the whole variable domain KAGVTQTPRYLIKTRGQQVTLSCSPISGHRSVSWYQQTPGQGLQFLFEYFSETQRNKGNFPGRFSGRQFSNSRSEMNVSTLELGDSALYLCASSLTGGGQPQHFGDGTRLSIL.

V gene TRBV2 combines with J gene TRBJ2-2; 8 nucleotides align to TRBD1. With 11 bases clipped from V and 4 bases from J, the junction kept 6 bases outside the gene matches. CDR1 SNHLY and CDR2 FYNNEI come from the germline V gene. The CDR3 loop spans 13 amino acids. CDR3 DNA sequence: TGTGCCGGGCGGACAGGGAGCACCGGGGAGCTGTTTTTT. It is translated as CAGRTGSTGELFF. The full variable domain, its missing parts supplied by reference TRBV2 and TRBJ2-2, is EPEVTQTPSHQVTQMGQEVILRCVPISNHLYFYWYRQILGQKVEFLVSFYNNEISEKSEIFDDQFSVERPDGSNFTLKIRSTKLEDSAMYFCAGRTGSTGELFFGEGSRLTVL.

There are many counts of this clone. This chain uses TRBV29-1 with TRBJ2-4, with D maybe TRBD1 (5 bases). Germline CDR1 SQVTM, CDR2 ANQGSEA. Deletions cut 1 base from V and 5 bases from J, with 6 bases between. The length of the CDR3 is 12 residues. The CDR3 loop is CSVEGTQNIQYF. CDR3 DNA: TGCAGCGTTGAAGGGACACAAAACATTCAGTACTTC.

The genes are TRBV5-1 and TRBJ2-1; D is perhaps TRBD2 (6 bases). The germline CDR1 and CDR2 sequences are SGHRS and YFSETQ. Trimming removed 0 bases from V and 5 bases from J, with 9 bases in between. The CDR3 consists of 14 residues. DNA of the CDR3: TGCGCCAGCAGCTTGGAGACTAGAGACAATGAGCAGTTCTTC. This sequence encodes CASSLETRDNEQFF.

The V and J genes are TRBV5-1 and TRBJ2-6, with D possibly matching TRBD1 (6 bases). V lost 4 bases and J lost 1, with 12 bases in between. Germline assignment: CDR1 SGHRS and CDR2 YFSETQ. There are 16 residues in the CDR3. CDR3 sequence reads: CASSTQGDSGANVLTF. Here the CDR3 DNA reads TGCGCCAGCAGCACACAGGGAGATTCTGGGGCCAACGTCCTGACTTTC.

The chain employs TRBV19 and TRBJ2-5, with D possibly matching TRBD1 (5 bases). The CDR3 has 15 residues. The germline CDR1 and CDR2 sequences are LNHDA and SQIVND (reference sequence). The V gene lost 4 bases and the J gene lost 1 base, with 13 bases spanning the gap. CDR3 sequence: CASSTTYRTQETQYF. CDR3 bases: TGTGCCAGTAGTACCACTTACAGGACCCAAGAGACCCAGTACTTC. The full variable domain, its missing parts supplied by reference TRBV19 and TRBJ2-5, is DGGITQSPKYLFRKEGQNVTLSCEQNLNHDAMYWYRQDPGQGLRLIYYSQIVNDFQKGDIAEGYSVSREKKESFPLTVTSAQKNPTAFYLCASSTTYRTQETQYFGPGTRLLVL.

This chain uses TRBV19 with TRBJ1-5, with D hard to call. Trimming stripped 6 bases from V and 4 bases from J, with 13 bases between. Germline CDR1 is LNHDA and CDR2 is SQIVND (reference sequence). CDR3 length: 14 residues. CDR3 residues: CASRTRHDNQPQHF. In DNA form, the CDR3 reads TGTGCCAGTAGGACGAGACACGATAATCAGCCCCAGCATTTT.

Only a few counts were recorded for this clone. The chain uses TRBV6-6 and TRBJ1-5; D gene uncertain. CDR1 and CDR2 from the germline V gene are MNHNY and SVGAGI (reference sequence). Trimming cost V 5 bases and J 5 bases, with 10 bases left between them. The CDR3 sequence is 13 residues long. CDR3 loop: CASSADGDQPQHF. The CDR3 DNA reads as TGTGCCAGCAGTGCGGACGGGGATCAGCCCCAGCATTTT.

V gene TRBV7-9 combines with J gene TRBJ1-2, with D hard to call. This CDR3 has 14 amino acids. Germline CDR1 is SEHNR and CDR2 is FQNEAQ (reference sequence). V lost 0 bases to trimming and J lost 4 bases, with 9 bases between them. CDR3 protein: CASSLAHQAYGYTF. The CDR3 DNA follows: TGTGCCAGCAGCTTAGCGCATCAGGCCTATGGCTACACCTTC.

This chain links TRBV6-5 with TRBJ2-7; D is possibly TRBD2 (5 bases). Trimming took off 4 bases at V and 0 bases at J, with 16 bases between the two ends. The CDR3 sequence is 16 residues long. Germline assignment: CDR1 MNHEY and CDR2 SVGAGI. CDR3 coding DNA: TGTGCCAGCAGTTCTCTCCGGAGGAGGTACTCCTACGAGCAGTACTTC. Translating it yields CASSSLRRRYSYEQYF.